The clone carrying this T cell receptor (beta chain) was detected once. Its cognate antigen is unknown. The sample belongs to a study of CD8 T cells in Susac syndrome. In the study overall: Among the Susac syndrome patients sequenced, six had active disease and roughly 8 were in remission. Blood was drawn from patients with Susac syndrome. At that point, they were therapy-naive, on corticosteroids, or on intravenous immunoglobulin alone.

Study outcomes and limitations: Individuals included in the TCR sequencing and HLA analysis were acknowledged by the study to be relatively few in number.

Random hexamers were used to reverse transcribe an amount of about 0.45 to 1 ug RNA. By means of immunoSEQ multiplex PCR, TCR beta CDR3 spanning 54 Vbeta and 13 Jbeta underwent amplification. TCRdb re-derived calls from the immunoSEQ multiplex PCR reads in MiXCR, one entry per CDR3 protein. The table has around 150,000 distinct CDR3 sequences, approximately 95% seen once. Germline CDR1 is DFQATT and CDR2 is SNEGSKA (reference sequence). V lost 1 base to trimming and J lost 3 bases, with 13 bases between them. The length of the CDR3 is 14 residues. Material: CD8+ T cells from PBMCs. The clonotype originates from a human donor with Susac syndrome. The chain combines TRBV20-1 with TRBJ2-7; D gene ambiguous. The chain's CDR3 is CSARGPDRFYEQYF. CDR3 bases: TGCAGTGCTAGAGGCCCGGACCGTTTCTACGAGCAGTACTTC.